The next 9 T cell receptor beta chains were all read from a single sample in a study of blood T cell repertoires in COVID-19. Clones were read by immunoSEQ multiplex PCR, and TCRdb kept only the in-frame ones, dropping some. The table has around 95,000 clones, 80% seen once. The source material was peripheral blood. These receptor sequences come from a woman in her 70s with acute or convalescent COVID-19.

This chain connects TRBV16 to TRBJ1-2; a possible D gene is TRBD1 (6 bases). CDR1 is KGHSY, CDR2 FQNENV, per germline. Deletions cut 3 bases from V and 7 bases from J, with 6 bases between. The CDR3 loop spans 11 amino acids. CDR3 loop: CASSQGAGYTF. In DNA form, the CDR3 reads TGTGCCAGCAGCCAGGGGGCTGGCTACACCTTC. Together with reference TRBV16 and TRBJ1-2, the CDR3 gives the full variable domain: GEEVAQTPKHLVRGEGQKAKLYCAPIKGHSYVFWYQQVLKNEFKFLISFQNENVFDETGMPKERFSAKCLPNSPCSLEIQATKLEDSAVYFCASSQGAGYTFGSGTRLTVV.

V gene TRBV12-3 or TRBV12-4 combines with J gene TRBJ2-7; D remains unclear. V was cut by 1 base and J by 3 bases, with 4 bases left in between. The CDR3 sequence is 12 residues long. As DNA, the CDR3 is TGTGCCAGCAGTTTAGGAGACTACGAGCAGTACTTC. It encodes CASSLGDYEQYF.

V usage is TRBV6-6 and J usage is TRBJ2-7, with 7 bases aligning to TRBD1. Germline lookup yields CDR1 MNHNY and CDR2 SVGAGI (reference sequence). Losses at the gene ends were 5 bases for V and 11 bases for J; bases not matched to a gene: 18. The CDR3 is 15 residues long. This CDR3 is CASSPDRYLGIRKYV. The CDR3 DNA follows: TGTGCCAGCAGTCCGGACAGGTATCTCGGTATTCGAAAGTACGTC.

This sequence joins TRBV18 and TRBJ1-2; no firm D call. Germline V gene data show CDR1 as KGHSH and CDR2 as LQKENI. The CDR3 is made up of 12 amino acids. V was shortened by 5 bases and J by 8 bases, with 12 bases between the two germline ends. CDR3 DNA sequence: TGTGCCAGCTCAGACGGACTGCGGGGCTACACCTTC. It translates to CASSDGLRGYTF.

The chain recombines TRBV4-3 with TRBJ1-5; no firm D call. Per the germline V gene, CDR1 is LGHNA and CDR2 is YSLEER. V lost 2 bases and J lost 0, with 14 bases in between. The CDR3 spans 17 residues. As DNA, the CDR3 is TGCGCCAGCAGCCAATCATTGAGGACTGTTAGCAATCAGCCCCAGCATTTT. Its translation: CASSQSLRTVSNQPQHF.

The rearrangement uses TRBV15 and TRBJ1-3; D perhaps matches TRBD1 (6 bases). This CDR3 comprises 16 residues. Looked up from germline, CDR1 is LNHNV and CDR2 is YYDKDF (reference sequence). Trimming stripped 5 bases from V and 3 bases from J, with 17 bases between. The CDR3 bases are TGTGCCACCAGCTCCCCCGGGGGGCTAGTTGGAAACACCATATATTTT. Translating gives CATSSPGGLVGNTIYF.

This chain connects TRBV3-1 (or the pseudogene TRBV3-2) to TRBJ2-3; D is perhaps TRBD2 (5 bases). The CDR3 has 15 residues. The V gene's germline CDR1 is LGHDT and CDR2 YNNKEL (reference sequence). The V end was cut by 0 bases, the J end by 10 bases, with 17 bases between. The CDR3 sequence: CASSQDTTTANAQYF. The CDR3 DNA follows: TGTGCCAGCAGCCAAGATACGACTACCGCCAATGCGCAGTATTTT.

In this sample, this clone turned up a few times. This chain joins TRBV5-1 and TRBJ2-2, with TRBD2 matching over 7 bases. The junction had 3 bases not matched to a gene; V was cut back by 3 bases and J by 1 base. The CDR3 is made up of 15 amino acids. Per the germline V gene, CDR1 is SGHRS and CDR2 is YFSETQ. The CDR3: CASSWSGENTGELFF. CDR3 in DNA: TGCGCCAGCAGCTGGAGCGGGGAGAACACCGGGGAGCTGTTTTTT.

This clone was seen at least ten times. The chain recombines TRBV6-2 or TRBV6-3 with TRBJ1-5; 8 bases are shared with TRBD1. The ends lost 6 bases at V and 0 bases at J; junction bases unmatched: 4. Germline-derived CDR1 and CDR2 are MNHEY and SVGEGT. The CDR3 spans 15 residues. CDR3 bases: TGTGCCAGCAGCCCAGGGGGCAGTAGCAATCAGCCCCAGCATTTT. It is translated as CASSPGGSSNQPQHF.